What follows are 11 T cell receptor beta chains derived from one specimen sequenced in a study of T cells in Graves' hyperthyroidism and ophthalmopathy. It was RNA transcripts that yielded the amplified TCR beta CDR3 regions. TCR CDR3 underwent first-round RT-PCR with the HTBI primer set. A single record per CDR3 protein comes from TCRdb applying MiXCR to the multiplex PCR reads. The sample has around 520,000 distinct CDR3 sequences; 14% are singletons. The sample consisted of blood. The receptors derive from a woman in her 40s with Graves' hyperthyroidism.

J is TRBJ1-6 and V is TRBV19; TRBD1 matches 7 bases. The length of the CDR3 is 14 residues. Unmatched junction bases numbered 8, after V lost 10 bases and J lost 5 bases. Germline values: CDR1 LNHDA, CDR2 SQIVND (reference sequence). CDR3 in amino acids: CATSTGTDNSPLHF. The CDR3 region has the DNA TGTGCCACCTCTACCGGGACAGATAATTCACCCCTCCACTTT. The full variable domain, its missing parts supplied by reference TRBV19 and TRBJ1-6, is DGGITQSPKYLFRKEGQNVTLSCEQNLNHDAMYWYRQDPGQGLRLIYYSQIVNDFQKGDIAEGYSVSREKKESFPLTVTSAQKNPTAFYLCATSTGTDNSPLHFGNGTRLTVT.

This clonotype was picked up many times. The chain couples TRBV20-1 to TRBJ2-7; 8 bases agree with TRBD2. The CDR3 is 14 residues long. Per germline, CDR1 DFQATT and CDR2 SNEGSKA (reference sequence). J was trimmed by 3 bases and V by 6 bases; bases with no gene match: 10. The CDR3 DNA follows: TGCAGTGCCCGGGTGAGCGGGAGTTACTACGAGCAGTACTTC. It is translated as CSARVSGSYYEQYF.

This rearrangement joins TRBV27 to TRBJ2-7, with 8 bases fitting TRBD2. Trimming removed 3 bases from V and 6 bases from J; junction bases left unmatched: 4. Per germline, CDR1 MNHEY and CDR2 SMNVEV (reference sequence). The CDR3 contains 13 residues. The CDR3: CASSFGGGFEQYF. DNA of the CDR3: TGTGCCAGCAGTTTTGGCGGGGGGTTCGAGCAGTACTTC.

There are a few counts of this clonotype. The CDR3 protein is CASSHSTGTRVSYNEQFF. The CDR3 region has the DNA TGCGCCAGCAGCCACTCGACCGGGACTAGAGTTTCCTACAATGAGCAGTTCTTC. The chain uses TRBV4-1 and TRBJ2-1; 8 nucleotides align to TRBD2. J gave up 1 base and V 3 bases, and 11 bases lay outside the gene matches. Germline V gives CDR1 MGHRA, CDR2 YSYEKL. The CDR3 length is 18 residues.

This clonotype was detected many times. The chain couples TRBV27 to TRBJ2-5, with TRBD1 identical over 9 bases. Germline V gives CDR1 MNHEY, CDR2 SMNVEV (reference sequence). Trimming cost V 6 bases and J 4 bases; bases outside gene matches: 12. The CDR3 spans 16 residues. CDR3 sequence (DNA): TGTGCCAGCAGCCCATTTTTCGAACAGGGGGCAGAGACCCAGTACTTC. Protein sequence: CASSPFFEQGAETQYF.

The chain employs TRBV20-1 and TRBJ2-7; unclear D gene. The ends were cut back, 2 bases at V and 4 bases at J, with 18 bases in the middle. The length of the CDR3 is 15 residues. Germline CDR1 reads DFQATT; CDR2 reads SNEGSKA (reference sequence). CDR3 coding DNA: TGCAGTGCTAGACACCCCGGGCAGGCCGGTTACGAGCAGTACTTC. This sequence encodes CSARHPGQAGYEQYF.

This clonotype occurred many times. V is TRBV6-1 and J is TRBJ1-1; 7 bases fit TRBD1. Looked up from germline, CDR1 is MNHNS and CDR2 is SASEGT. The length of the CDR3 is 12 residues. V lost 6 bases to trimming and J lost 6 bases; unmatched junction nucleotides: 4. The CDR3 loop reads CASRSTGPEAFF. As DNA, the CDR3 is TGTGCCAGCAGATCGACAGGGCCTGAAGCTTTCTTT.

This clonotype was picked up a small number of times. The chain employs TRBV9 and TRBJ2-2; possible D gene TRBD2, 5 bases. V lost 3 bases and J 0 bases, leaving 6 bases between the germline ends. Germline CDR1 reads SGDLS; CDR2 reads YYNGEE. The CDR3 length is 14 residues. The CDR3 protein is CASSEAANTGELFF. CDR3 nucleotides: TGTGCCAGCAGCGAAGCGGCGAACACCGGGGAGCTGTTTTTT.

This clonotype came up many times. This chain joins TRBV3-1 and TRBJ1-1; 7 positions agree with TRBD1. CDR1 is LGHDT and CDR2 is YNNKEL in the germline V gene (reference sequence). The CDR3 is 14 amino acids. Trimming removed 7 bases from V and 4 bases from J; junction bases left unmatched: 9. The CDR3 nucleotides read TGTGCCAGCACCACAGGGGCAAAGGGCACTGAAGCTTTCTTT. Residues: CASTTGAKGTEAFF.

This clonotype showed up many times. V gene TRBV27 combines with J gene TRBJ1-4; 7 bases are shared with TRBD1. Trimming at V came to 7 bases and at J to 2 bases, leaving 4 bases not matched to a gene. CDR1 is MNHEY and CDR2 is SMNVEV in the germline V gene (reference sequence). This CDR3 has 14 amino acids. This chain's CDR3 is CASTKGGTNEKLFF. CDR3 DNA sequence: TGTGCCAGCACTAAAGGGGGCACTAATGAAAAACTGTTTTTT. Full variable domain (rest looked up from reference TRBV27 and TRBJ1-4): EAQVTQNPRYLITVTGKKLTVTCSQNMNHEYMSWYRQDPGLGLRQIYYSMNVEVTDKGDVPEGYKVSRKEKRNFPLILESPSPNQTSLYFCASTKGGTNEKLFFGSGTQLSVL.

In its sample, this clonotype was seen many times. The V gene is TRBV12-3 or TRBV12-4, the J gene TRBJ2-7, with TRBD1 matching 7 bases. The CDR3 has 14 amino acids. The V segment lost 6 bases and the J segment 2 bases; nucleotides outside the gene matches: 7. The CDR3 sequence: CASRRTGSPYEQYF. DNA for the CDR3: TGTGCCAGCAGAAGGACAGGAAGTCCCTACGAGCAGTACTTC.